These T cell receptor beta chains were read from a single sample in a study of technical replicates of blood from a handful of donors. This table comes from immunoSEQ multiplex PCR, and its TCRdb copy is limited to in-frame clones, with some not included. The repertoire holds approximately 70,000 clones, around 97% seen once, with around 0.2% in the top ten. The sequenced material came from T cells isolated from PBMCs. Source of these receptors: a human donor in good health. CDR3s include the opening cysteine and the closing phenylalanine or tryptophan. A D gene is named only where the DNA matches it firmly. Where a row states a size, it is once, few, many or the class of an expanded clone; other rows omit it.

TRBV19	-	TRBJ1-2	-	CASSIRRVLVSDGYTF	TGTGCCAGTAGTATTCGCCGGGTCCTTGTATCGGATGGCTACACCTTC
TRBV10-1	TRBD2	TRBJ2-3	once	CASSGSGDTDTQYF	TGCGCCAGCAGTGGAAGCGGGGACACAGATACGCAGTATTTT
TRBV5-1	-	TRBJ1-4	once	CASSASTENEKLFF	TGCGCCAGCAGCGCCTCGACAGAGAATGAAAAACTGTTTTTT
TRBV30	TRBD1	TRBJ2-7	-	CAWSAGQGFYEQYF	TGTGCCTGGAGTGCGGGACAGGGGTTCTACGAGCAGTACTTC
TRBV5-1	TRBD1	TRBJ1-6	once	CASRDRVIRGVHSPLHF	TGCGCCAGCAGGGACAGGGTGATCCGAGGTGTCCATTCACCCCTCCACTTT
TRBV9	TRBD2	TRBJ2-1	-	CASSVASGVIYEQFF	TGTGCCAGCAGCGTAGCAAGCGGGGTTATCTATGAGCAGTTCTTC
TRBV2	-	TRBJ2-7	-	CASSVPPVPGSSYEQYF	TGTGCCAGCAGTGTGCCCCCTGTACCGGGAAGCTCCTACGAGCAGTACTTC
TRBV2	-	TRBJ1-2	-	CASITGSGNYGYTF	TGTGCCAGCATTACAGGGAGTGGAAACTATGGCTACACCTTC
TRBV29-1	-	TRBJ1-2	-	CSVGGGRYGYTF	TGCAGCGTTGGGGGGGGGCGATATGGCTACACCTTC
TRBV19	TRBD2	TRBJ2-7	-	CASSPLAGAWSEQYF	TGTGCCAGTAGTCCCCTGGCGGGAGCTTGGTCCGAGCAGTACTTC
TRBV21-1	-	TRBJ1-6	-	CASLLSPPLHF	TGTGCCAGCCTCCTTAGTCCACCCCTCCACTTT
TRBV5-1	TRBD2	TRBJ2-7	-	CASSLSSGIYEQYF	TGCGCCAGCAGCTTGTCTAGCGGAATCTACGAGCAGTACTTC
TRBV25-1	-	TRBJ1-1	once	CASSQTGFNTEAFF	TGTGCCAGCAGTCAGACAGGTTTTAACACTGAAGCTTTCTTT
TRBV4-1	TRBD2	TRBJ2-2	-	CASSHPSGRAGTGELFF	TGCGCCAGCAGCCACCCTAGCGGGAGGGCCGGGACCGGGGAGCTGTTTTTT
TRBV7-9	TRBD1	TRBJ1-2	-	CASSLEATGNYGYTF	TGTGCCAGCAGCTTAGAAGCGACAGGGAACTATGGCTACACCTTC
TRBV7-9	TRBD1	TRBJ2-5	-	CASSPDRGQETQYF	TGTGCCAGCAGCCCAGACAGGGGCCAAGAGACCCAGTACTTC
TRBV27	TRBD1	TRBJ1-6	-	CASSLGALTGGPNSPLHF	TGTGCCAGCAGTTTAGGTGCCCTGACAGGGGGCCCTAATTCACCCCTCCACTTT